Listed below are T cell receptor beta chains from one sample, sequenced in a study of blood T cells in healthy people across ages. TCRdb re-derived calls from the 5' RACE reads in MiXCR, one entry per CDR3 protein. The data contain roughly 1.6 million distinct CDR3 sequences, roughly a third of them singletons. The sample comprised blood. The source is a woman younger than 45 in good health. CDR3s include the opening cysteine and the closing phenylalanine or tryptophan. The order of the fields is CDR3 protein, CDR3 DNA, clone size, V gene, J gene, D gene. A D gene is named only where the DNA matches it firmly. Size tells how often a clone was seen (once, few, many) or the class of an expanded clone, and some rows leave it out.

CDR3 protein: CASSPQPGETQYF; CDR3 DNA: TGCGCCAGCAGCCCGCAACCTGGGGAGACCCAGTACTTC; clone size: few; V gene: TRBV5-1; J gene: TRBJ2-5; D gene: NA
CDR3 protein: CASSFGSTITYEQYF; CDR3 DNA: TGTGCCAGCAGCTTTGGGTCCACCATTACCTACGAGCAGTACTTC; clone size: few; V gene: TRBV7-9; J gene: TRBJ2-7; D gene: NA
CDR3 protein: CSAATGGHSNQPQHF; CDR3 DNA: TGCAGTGCCGCTACAGGGGGACATAGCAATCAGCCCCAGCATTTT; clone size: NA; V gene: TRBV20-1; J gene: TRBJ1-5; D gene: TRBD1
CDR3 protein: CSVELAAILATDTQYF; CDR3 DNA: TGCAGCGTGGAACTAGCAGCTATCCTAGCCACAGATACGCAGTATTTT; clone size: NA; V gene: TRBV29-1; J gene: TRBJ2-3; D gene: NA
CDR3 protein: CASSGTPKNIQYF; CDR3 DNA: TGTGCCAGCAGCGGGACTCCCAAAAACATTCAGTACTTC; clone size: NA; V gene: TRBV21-1; J gene: TRBJ2-4; D gene: NA
CDR3 protein: CASSSGLGDTQYF; CDR3 DNA: TGTGCCAGCAGCTCCGGTTTGGGAGATACGCAGTATTTT; clone size: NA; V gene: TRBV7-2; J gene: TRBJ2-3; D gene: NA
CDR3 protein: CASSRLLREYEQYF; CDR3 DNA: TGTGCCAGCAGTCGCCTGCTGAGGGAATACGAGCAGTACTTC; clone size: NA; V gene: TRBV28; J gene: TRBJ2-7; D gene: NA
CDR3 protein: CASSPPGTGKDGYTF; CDR3 DNA: TGTGCCAGCTCACCACCGGGGACAGGGAAGGATGGCTACACCTTC; clone size: few; V gene: TRBV18; J gene: TRBJ1-2; D gene: TRBD1
CDR3 protein: CASSQSGGGYTF; CDR3 DNA: TGTGCCAGCAGCCAGTCAGGGGGCGGCTACACCTTC; clone size: few; V gene: TRBV3-1; J gene: TRBJ1-2; D gene: TRBD1
CDR3 protein: CASRSIGLPADTQYF; CDR3 DNA: TGCGCCAGCAGAAGCATCGGCCTCCCCGCAGATACGCAGTATTTT; clone size: few; V gene: TRBV5-1; J gene: TRBJ2-3; D gene: NA
CDR3 protein: CASSFLATAPSGANVLTF; CDR3 DNA: TGTGCCAGCAGTTTTTTGGCGACCGCACCCTCTGGGGCCAACGTCCTGACTTTC; clone size: NA; V gene: TRBV28; J gene: TRBJ2-6; D gene: NA
CDR3 protein: CASSEIDLSYTEAFF; CDR3 DNA: TGTGCCAGCAGCGAGATTGACCTCTCGTACACTGAAGCTTTCTTT; clone size: few; V gene: TRBV7-3; J gene: TRBJ1-1; D gene: NA
CDR3 protein: CASWGRTRLRTEAFF; CDR3 DNA: TGTGCCAGCTGGGGACGGACCCGCCTTCGAACTGAAGCTTTCTTT; clone size: few; V gene: TRBV28; J gene: TRBJ1-1; D gene: NA
CDR3 protein: CASSCWYSTYEQYF; CDR3 DNA: TGCGCCAGCAGCTGTTGGTACAGCACCTACGAGCAGTACTTC; clone size: NA; V gene: TRBV5-1; J gene: TRBJ2-7; D gene: NA
CDR3 protein: CASSWEQSRETQYF; CDR3 DNA: TGTGCCAGCAGTTGGGAGCAGTCTCGGGAGACCCAGTACTTC; clone size: few; V gene: TRBV6-1; J gene: TRBJ2-5; D gene: NA
CDR3 protein: CASSALGQGSYEQYF; CDR3 DNA: TGTGCCAGCAGCGCCCTAGGACAGGGGTCCTACGAGCAGTACTTC; clone size: few; V gene: TRBV9; J gene: TRBJ2-7; D gene: TRBD1
CDR3 protein: CASRPGTGGEKLFF; CDR3 DNA: TGTGCCAGCCGCCCGGGGACAGGGGGTGAAAAACTGTTTTTT; clone size: NA; V gene: TRBV2; J gene: TRBJ1-4; D gene: TRBD1
CDR3 protein: CASSLVGLTSSYEQYF; CDR3 DNA: TGTGCCAGCAGCTTAGTAGGGCTAACGAGCTCCTACGAGCAGTACTTC; clone size: NA; V gene: TRBV7-2; J gene: TRBJ2-7; D gene: NA
CDR3 protein: CASSARRGDADTQYF; CDR3 DNA: TGTGCCAGCAGCGCCCGCAGGGGGGACGCAGATACGCAGTATTTT; clone size: NA; V gene: TRBV9; J gene: TRBJ2-3; D gene: NA
CDR3 protein: CASSLPATNEKLFF; CDR3 DNA: TGTGCCAGCAGTTTGCCTGCAACTAATGAAAAACTGTTTTTT; clone size: many; V gene: TRBV28; J gene: TRBJ1-4; D gene: NA
CDR3 protein: CATLGTGIPYNEQFF; CDR3 DNA: TGTGCCACCCTAGGCACCGGGATCCCATACAATGAGCAGTTCTTC; clone size: NA; V gene: TRBV19; J gene: TRBJ2-1; D gene: NA
CDR3 protein: CASSAPTRGDTEAFF; CDR3 DNA: TGTGCCAGCAGCGCACCGACTCGAGGGGACACTGAAGCTTTCTTT; clone size: NA; V gene: TRBV5-5; J gene: TRBJ1-1; D gene: NA
CDR3 protein: CASSLSTDRRGNTEAFF; CDR3 DNA: TGCGCCAGCAGCCTATCAACGGACAGGCGAGGGAACACTGAAGCTTTCTTT; clone size: NA; V gene: TRBV5-1; J gene: TRBJ1-1; D gene: TRBD1
CDR3 protein: CASSYGTSGFNTGGLFF; CDR3 DNA: TGCGCCAGCAGCTATGGGACTAGCGGGTTCAACACCGGGGGGCTGTTTTTT; clone size: NA; V gene: TRBV5-1; J gene: TRBJ2-2; D gene: TRBD2
CDR3 protein: CSVETGGGGSESTDTQYF; CDR3 DNA: TGCAGCGTTGAAACCGGCGGGGGGGGAAGCGAGAGCACAGATACGCAGTATTTT; clone size: many; V gene: TRBV29-1; J gene: TRBJ2-3; D gene: TRBD2
CDR3 protein: CSASSGGAYNEQFF; CDR3 DNA: TGCAGTGCCTCCAGCGGGGGGGCATACAATGAGCAGTTCTTC; clone size: many; V gene: TRBV20-1; J gene: TRBJ2-1; D gene: TRBD2
CDR3 protein: CATTGTPGLGQYF; CDR3 DNA: TGTGCCACGACCGGGACACCCGGTCTTGGGCAGTACTTC; clone size: NA; V gene: TRBV3-1; J gene: TRBJ2-5; D gene: NA
CDR3 protein: CSANLAAWGSYNEQYF; CDR3 DNA: TGCAGTGCTAACTTAGCGGCCTGGGGGAGCTACAATGAGCAGTACTTC; clone size: NA; V gene: TRBV20-1; J gene: TRBJ2-7; D gene: NA
CDR3 protein: CASSQEEVVYGYTF; CDR3 DNA: TGCGCCAGCAGCCAGGAAGAAGTGGTCTATGGCTACACCTTC; clone size: few; V gene: TRBV4-1; J gene: TRBJ1-2; D gene: NA
CDR3 protein: CASSVPGTGRDEQFF; CDR3 DNA: TGTGCCAGCAGTGTCCCCGGGACAGGGAGAGATGAGCAGTTCTTC; clone size: NA; V gene: TRBV6-1; J gene: TRBJ2-1; D gene: TRBD1
CDR3 protein: CASSEDWDYNEQFF; CDR3 DNA: TGTGCCAGCAGTGAGGACTGGGACTACAATGAGCAGTTCTTC; clone size: NA; V gene: TRBV2; J gene: TRBJ2-1; D gene: NA
CDR3 protein: CASSPLGGHGYTF; CDR3 DNA: TGTGCCAGCAGTCCCCTAGGGGGGCACGGCTACACCTTC; clone size: NA; V gene: TRBV27; J gene: TRBJ1-2; D gene: NA
CDR3 protein: CASSAQQENTEAFF; CDR3 DNA: TGTGCCAGCAGCGCCCAACAGGAGAACACTGAAGCTTTCTTT; clone size: NA; V gene: TRBV9; J gene: TRBJ1-1; D gene: NA
CDR3 protein: CSARIDRMSNEKLFF; CDR3 DNA: TGCAGTGCTAGAATCGACCGGATGTCTAATGAAAAACTGTTTTTT; clone size: NA; V gene: TRBV20-1; J gene: TRBJ1-4; D gene: NA
CDR3 protein: CATSRGGSGTYEQYF; CDR3 DNA: TGTGCCACCAGCAGAGGCGGTAGCGGGACCTACGAGCAGTACTTC; clone size: NA; V gene: TRBV15; J gene: TRBJ2-7; D gene: TRBD2
CDR3 protein: CASNLGQGGWETQYF; CDR3 DNA: TGTGCCAGCAACCTCGGACAGGGGGGATGGGAGACCCAGTACTTC; clone size: few; V gene: TRBV7-2; J gene: TRBJ2-5; D gene: TRBD1
CDR3 protein: CSARVATSYNEQFF; CDR3 DNA: TGCAGTGCTAGGGTCGCTACCTCCTACAATGAGCAGTTCTTC; clone size: many; V gene: TRBV20-1; J gene: TRBJ2-1; D gene: NA
CDR3 protein: CASSLGGSYAEAFF; CDR3 DNA: TGTGCCAGCAGTCTGGGCGGAAGCTACGCTGAAGCTTTCTTT; clone size: few; V gene: TRBV27; J gene: TRBJ1-1; D gene: NA
CDR3 protein: CAIHTGYQPQHF; CDR3 DNA: TGTGCCATACATACGGGGTATCAGCCCCAGCATTTT; clone size: NA; V gene: TRBV28; J gene: TRBJ1-5; D gene: NA
CDR3 protein: CASSQDGQRADTQYF; CDR3 DNA: TGTGCCAGCAGCCAAGATGGCCAGAGGGCAGATACGCAGTATTTT; clone size: few; V gene: TRBV3-1; J gene: TRBJ2-3; D gene: NA
CDR3 protein: CASSQDTTRGDYEQYF; CDR3 DNA: TGCGCCAGCAGCCAAGATACTACCAGGGGGGACTACGAGCAGTACTTC; clone size: many; V gene: TRBV4-1; J gene: TRBJ2-7; D gene: NA
CDR3 protein: CASSYTAGGNQPQHF; CDR3 DNA: TGTGCCAGCAGTTACACGGCAGGCGGCAATCAGCCCCAGCATTTT; clone size: few; V gene: TRBV6-5; J gene: TRBJ1-5; D gene: NA
CDR3 protein: CASSESGSINEQFF; CDR3 DNA: TGTGCCAGCTCAGAAAGCGGGAGTATCAATGAGCAGTTCTTC; clone size: NA; V gene: TRBV18; J gene: TRBJ2-1; D gene: TRBD2
CDR3 protein: CASSEQGFYNSPLHF; CDR3 DNA: TGTGCCAGCAGCGAACAGGGTTTCTATAATTCACCCCTCCACTTT; clone size: NA; V gene: TRBV7-2; J gene: TRBJ1-6; D gene: NA
CDR3 protein: CASSYSEGSEQYF; CDR3 DNA: TGTGCCAGCAGTTACTCGGAAGGGAGCGAGCAGTACTTC; clone size: NA; V gene: TRBV6-5; J gene: TRBJ2-7; D gene: NA